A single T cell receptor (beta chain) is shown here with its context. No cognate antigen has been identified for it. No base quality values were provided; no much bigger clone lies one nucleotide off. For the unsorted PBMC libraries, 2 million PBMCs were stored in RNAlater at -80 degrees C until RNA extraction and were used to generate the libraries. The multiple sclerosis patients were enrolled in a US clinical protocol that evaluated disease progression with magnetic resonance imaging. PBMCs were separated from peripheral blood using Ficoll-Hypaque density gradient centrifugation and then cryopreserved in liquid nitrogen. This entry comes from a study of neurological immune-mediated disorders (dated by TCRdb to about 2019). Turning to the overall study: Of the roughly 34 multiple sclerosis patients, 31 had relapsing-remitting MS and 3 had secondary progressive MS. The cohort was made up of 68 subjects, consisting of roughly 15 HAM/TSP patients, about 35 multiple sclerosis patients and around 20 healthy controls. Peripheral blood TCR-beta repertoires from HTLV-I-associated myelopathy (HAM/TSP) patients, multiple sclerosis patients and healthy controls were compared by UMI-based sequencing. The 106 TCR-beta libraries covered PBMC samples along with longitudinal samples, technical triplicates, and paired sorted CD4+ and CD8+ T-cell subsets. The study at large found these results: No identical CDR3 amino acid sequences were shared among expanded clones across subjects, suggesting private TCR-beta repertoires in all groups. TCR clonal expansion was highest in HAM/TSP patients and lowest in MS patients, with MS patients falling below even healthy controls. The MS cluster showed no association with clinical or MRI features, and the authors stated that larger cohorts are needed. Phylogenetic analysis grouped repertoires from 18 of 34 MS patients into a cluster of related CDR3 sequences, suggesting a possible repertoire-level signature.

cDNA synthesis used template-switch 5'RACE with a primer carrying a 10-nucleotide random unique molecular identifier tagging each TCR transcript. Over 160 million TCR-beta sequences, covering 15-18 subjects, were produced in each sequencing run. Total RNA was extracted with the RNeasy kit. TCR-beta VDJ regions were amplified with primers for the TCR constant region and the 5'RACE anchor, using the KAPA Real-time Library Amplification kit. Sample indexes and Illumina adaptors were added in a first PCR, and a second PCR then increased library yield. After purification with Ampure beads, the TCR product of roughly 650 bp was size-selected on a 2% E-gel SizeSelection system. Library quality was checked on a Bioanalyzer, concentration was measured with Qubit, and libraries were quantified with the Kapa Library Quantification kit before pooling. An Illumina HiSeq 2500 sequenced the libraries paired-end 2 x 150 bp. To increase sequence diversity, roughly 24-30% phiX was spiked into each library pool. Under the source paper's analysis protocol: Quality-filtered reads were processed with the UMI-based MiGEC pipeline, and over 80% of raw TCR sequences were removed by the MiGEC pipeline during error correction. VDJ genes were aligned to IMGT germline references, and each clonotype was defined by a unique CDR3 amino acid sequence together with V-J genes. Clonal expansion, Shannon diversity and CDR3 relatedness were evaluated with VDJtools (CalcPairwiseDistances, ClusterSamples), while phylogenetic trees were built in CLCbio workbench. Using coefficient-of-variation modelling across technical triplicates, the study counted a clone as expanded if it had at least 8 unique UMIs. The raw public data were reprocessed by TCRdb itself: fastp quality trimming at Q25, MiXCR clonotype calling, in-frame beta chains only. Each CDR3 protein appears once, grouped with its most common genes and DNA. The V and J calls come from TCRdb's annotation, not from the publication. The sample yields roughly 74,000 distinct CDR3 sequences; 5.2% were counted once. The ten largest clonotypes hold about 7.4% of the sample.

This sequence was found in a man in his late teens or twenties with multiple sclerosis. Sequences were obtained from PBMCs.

The CDR3 has the sequence CATSRGGNSNQPQHF. The DNA sequence is as follows: TGTGCCACCAGCAGAGGGGGAAATAGCAATCAGCCCCAGCATTTT. The chain uses TRBV15 and TRBJ1-5; the D gene is not confidently resolved. Counted from cysteine to phenylalanine, this CDR3 has 15 amino acids. Solely the CDR3 DNA is kept, with 45 bases framed from the first base. As encoded in the germline V gene (reference sequence), CDR1 is LNHNV while CDR2 is YYDKDF. The V end loses 1 base and the J end loses 0 bases, and a stretch of 7 bases separates them.